The next 25 T cell receptor beta chains were all read from a single sample in a study of CD8 T cells in ankylosing spondylitis. TCRdb re-analysed the 5' RACE reads in MiXCR, keeping a single row per CDR3 protein. The top ten hold around 3% of the sample, which has about 250,000 distinct CDR3 sequences, about 10% seen once. Material for sequencing was blood, either unsorted or a sorted T cell fraction (not recorded which). The source is a male donor with ankylosing spondylitis or in good health (not recorded which).

This clonotype was seen many times. The J gene is TRBJ1-1, the V gene TRBV6-5; possible D gene TRBD1, 5 bases. The V and J ends lost 2 bases and 4 bases respectively, with 8 bases between them. The length of the CDR3 is 13 residues. Germline-derived CDR1 and CDR2 are MNHEY and SVGAGI. The CDR3 loop reads CASSYTGSTEAFF. The CDR3 region has the DNA TGTGCCAGCAGTTACACAGGAAGCACTGAAGCTTTCTTT.

This clonotype has ten or more counts. In DNA, the CDR3 is TGCGCCAGCAGCCGTTCCGGGGACCGTCACAATGAGCAGTTCTTC. This codes for CASSRSGDRHNEQFF. This rearrangement joins TRBV5-1 to TRBJ2-1; D possibly matches TRBD1 or TRBD2 (5 bases each). Germline V lookup: CDR1 SGHRS, CDR2 YFSETQ. The V end lost 4 bases, the J end lost 5 bases, and 16 bases lay between the germline ends. The CDR3 spans 15 residues.

The table lists this clonotype with a few counts. The chain carries TRBV7-6 and TRBJ1-1; unclear D gene. The CDR3 runs 16 residues. V was trimmed by 5 bases and J by 2 bases, leaving 18 bases between them. Germline V gene data show CDR1 as SGHVS and CDR2 as FNYEAQ. This chain's CDR3 is CASSPLAERINTEAFF. The CDR3 bases are TGTGCCAGCAGCCCGCTCGCAGAGCGCATAAACACTGAAGCTTTCTTT.

About this clonotype itself: A much larger clone sits a single nucleotide away, making a read error possible. The chain links TRBV6-5 to TRBJ2-7; 10 bases are a match to TRBD1. Losses at the gene ends were 2 bases for V and 4 bases for J; bases not matched to a gene: 8. The germline V gene has CDR1 MNHEY and CDR2 SVGAGI. The length of the CDR3 is 16 residues. The CDR3 DNA reads as TGTGCCAGCAGTTACCCGAAACCGGACAGGGGGTACGAGCAGTACTTC. This gives the protein CASSYPKPDRGYEQYF.

The sample holds many counts of this clonotype. The gene calls are TRBV12-3 or TRBV12-4 and TRBJ1-4; 8 bases agree with TRBD1. This CDR3 comprises 16 residues. Trimming at V came to 7 bases and at J to 4 bases, leaving 11 bases not matched to a gene. CDR3 bases: TGTGCCAGCACCAACAGGGGGAGGATGAATAATGAAAAACTGTTTTTT. This encodes CASTNRGRMNNEKLFF.

This clonotype was detected only once. One end of the junction is discordant with germline, which a read error may explain. This rearrangement joins TRBV5-1 to TRBJ2-5, with 8 bases matching TRBD1. This CDR3 contains 16 residues. CDR1 SGHRS and CDR2 YFSETQ come from the germline V gene. The CDR3 DNA sequence: TGCGACAGCAGCTCGTCTTTCCGGGACAGGCAAGAGACCCAGTACTTC. Protein: CDSSSSFRDRQETQYF.

This clonotype occurred a few times. J is TRBJ2-5 and V is TRBV18; a weak D match, TRBD1 (6 bases). The CDR3 has 16 residues. V lost 6 bases, J lost 1 base, and 18 bases lay in between. The V gene's germline CDR1 is KGHSH and CDR2 LQKENI. CDR3: CASSQQGRSRQETQYF. CDR3 sequence (DNA): TGTGCCAGCTCCCAACAGGGTAGGAGTCGCCAAGAGACCCAGTACTTC.

Many counts were recorded for this clonotype. The chain has TRBV27 and TRBJ2-7, with 7 bases lining up with TRBD1. The germline CDR1 and CDR2 sequences are MNHEY and SMNVEV (reference sequence). V lost 6 bases and J lost 3; bases outside the gene matches: 5. This CDR3 is 13 amino acids long. The CDR3 region is CASRGRGNYEQYF. Written as DNA, the CDR3 is TGTGCCAGCAGGGGCAGGGGGAACTACGAGCAGTACTTC.

V usage is TRBV3-1 and J usage is TRBJ2-5; 11 bases align to TRBD2. V lost 3 bases, J lost 4 bases, and 7 bases stayed unmatched. CDR1 and CDR2 from the germline V gene are LGHDT and YNNKEL (reference sequence). CDR3 size: 16 residues. CDR3 in DNA: TGTGCCAGCAGCCAGACAACTAGCGGGGGCGGAGAGACCCAGTACTTC. It translates to CASSQTTSGGGETQYF.

Ten or more counts support this clonotype. The CDR3 region has the DNA TGTGCCTGGAGTCGAGTTGGAACTGGCTTTCCAACTGAAGCTTTCTTT. Translating it yields CAWSRVGTGFPTEAFF. The chain links TRBV30 to TRBJ1-1, with no clear D. Trimming removed 2 bases at V and 5 bases at J, with 21 bases between. Germline-derived CDR1 and CDR2 are GTSNPN and SVGIG (reference sequence). The CDR3 spans 16 residues.

Many counts were recorded for this clonotype. This chain uses TRBV20-1 with TRBJ1-1, with no clear D. The V gene lost 1 base and the J gene lost 4 bases, with 13 bases spanning the gap. There are 14 residues in the CDR3. Germline V gene data show CDR1 as DFQATT and CDR2 as SNEGSKA (reference sequence). CDR3 DNA sequence: TGCAGTGCTAGAGCCCCTTTTGTTGTCACTGAAGCTTTCTTT. Amino acid sequence: CSARAPFVVTEAFF.

There are many counts of this clonotype. This chain joins TRBV30 and TRBJ1-5, with no clear D. The germline gives CDR1 GTSNPN, CDR2 SVGIG (reference sequence). V was shortened by 3 bases and J by 7 bases, with 16 bases between the two germline ends. The CDR3 totals 14 residues. The CDR3 is CAWSEVRDLQPQHF. CDR3 nucleotides: TGTGCCTGGAGCGAGGTTCGGGATTTACAGCCCCAGCATTTT.

This clonotype was seen at least ten times. The rearrangement joins TRBV20-1 to TRBJ1-4; 8 bases are shared with TRBD1. V lost 6 bases to trimming and J lost 4 bases; unmatched junction nucleotides: 7. CDR1 DFQATT and CDR2 SNEGSKA come from the germline V gene (reference sequence). The CDR3 is 14 residues long. The CDR3 region has the DNA TGCAGTGCGACAAGACAGGGGTTTAATGAAAAACTGTTTTTT. This codes for CSATRQGFNEKLFF.

This clonotype has a count of ten or more. The V call is TRBV6-1, the J call TRBJ1-4; 7 nucleotides align to TRBD1. The ends lost 4 bases at V and 4 bases at J; junction bases unmatched: 18. Germline V lookup: CDR1 MNHNS, CDR2 SASEGT. This CDR3 comprises 19 residues. The CDR3: CASSASTLRGRAINEKLFF. In DNA, the CDR3 is TGTGCCAGCAGTGCCTCAACCCTGAGGGGGCGGGCAATTAATGAAAAACTGTTTTTT.

The rearrangement links TRBV19 to TRBJ2-1; no definite D call. CDR1 and CDR2 from the germline V gene are LNHDA and SQIVND (reference sequence). V was shortened by 8 bases and J by 7 bases, with 15 bases between the two germline ends. The CDR3 is 13 amino acids. DNA for the CDR3: TGTGCCAGTTCCCCAAATATTGTAAATGAGCAGTTCTTC. Translated, it gives CASSPNIVNEQFF.

Many counts were recorded for this clonotype. This chain links TRBV12-3 or TRBV12-4 with TRBJ2-7; D remains unclear. V was cut by 5 bases and J by 2 bases, with 16 bases left in between. CDR3 size: 15 residues. The CDR3 is CASSPPGWKTYEQYF. The CDR3 bases are TGTGCCAGCAGTCCCCCAGGCTGGAAAACCTACGAGCAGTACTTC.

This clonotype was counted many times. The rearrangement joins TRBV7-9 to TRBJ1-1; D might be TRBD1 (5 bases). There are 13 residues in the CDR3. Germline CDR1 is SEHNR and CDR2 is FQNEAQ (reference sequence). The V gene lost 4 bases and the J gene lost 7 bases, with 13 bases spanning the gap. CDR3 loop: CASSSREKSEAFF. The CDR3 DNA follows: TGTGCCAGCAGCTCCAGGGAAAAGAGTGAAGCTTTCTTT.

This clonotype was counted between two and nine times. V gene TRBV7-9 combines with J gene TRBJ1-2; D possibly corresponds to TRBD1 (5 bases). Trimming cost V 4 bases and J 4 bases, with 19 bases left between them. Germline V gives CDR1 SEHNR, CDR2 FQNEAQ (reference sequence). The CDR3 length is 16 residues. Here the CDR3 DNA reads TGTGCCAGCAGCTCCCTGGGGGGAGGCGATGGCTATGGCTACACCTTC. Residues: CASSSLGGGDGYGYTF.

This clonotype was counted ten times or more. The chain recombines TRBV7-9 with TRBJ1-4, with 7 positions matching TRBD1. Trimming at V came to 5 bases and at J to 7 bases, leaving 13 bases not matched to a gene. The CDR3 is 16 residues long. Germline V gene sequence: CDR1 SEHNR, CDR2 FQNEAQ (reference sequence). The CDR3 protein is CASSLHPTGLSEKLFF. CDR3 nucleotides: TGTGCCAGCAGCCTACACCCGACAGGGCTCAGTGAAAAACTGTTTTTT.

This clonotype was picked up many times. This chain uses TRBV24-1 with TRBJ2-2, with 7 nucleotides matching TRBD2. Germline CDR1 and CDR2: KGHDR and SFDVKD. The CDR3 spans 18 residues. V lost 0 bases and J lost 1; bases outside the gene matches: 7. The chain's CDR3 is CATSDLGSERENTGELFF. The CDR3 DNA reads as TGTGCCACCAGTGATTTGGGGTCCGAGCGGGAGAACACCGGGGAGCTGTTTTTT.

Points on this clonotype: This may come from a read error, since a much larger clone is one base off. J is TRBJ2-3 and V is TRBV20-1; D perhaps matches TRBD2 (7 bases). The CDR3 has 14 residues. Germline V gene data show CDR1 as DFQATT and CDR2 as SNEGSKA (reference sequence). CDR3 loop: CSAPSRGGWDTRYF. In nucleotides, the CDR3 is TGCAGTGCCCCAAGCAGGGGAGGGTGGGATACGCGGTATTTT.

Many counts were recorded for this clonotype. The chain links TRBV5-1 to TRBJ2-5; 8 nucleotides line up with TRBD2. The CDR3 extends over 18 amino acids. Germline V gene lookup returns CDR1 SGHRS and CDR2 YFSETQ. The J segment lost 5 bases and the V segment lost 3 bases, leaving 18 bases of the junction unmatched. CDR3 bases: TGCGCCAGCAGCTCCGAGGGTAGCAGAGCGGGGGACGGGGAGACCCAGTACTTC. Translation: CASSSEGSRAGDGETQYF.

This clonotype was seen only a few times. The V and J genes are TRBV5-4 and TRBJ2-1; no clear D gene. The CDR3 runs 15 residues. The V gene's germline CDR1 is SGHNT and CDR2 YYREEE (reference sequence). Trimming removed 4 bases at V and 5 bases at J, with 16 bases between. CDR3 loop: CASSTPQDANNEQFF. The CDR3, as DNA: TGTGCCAGCAGCACTCCCCAAGACGCGAACAATGAGCAGTTCTTC.

This clonotype showed up many times. The V call is TRBV5-1, the J call TRBJ1-5; D gene ambiguous. The CDR3 contains 14 residues. Germline CDR1 is SGHRS and CDR2 is YFSETQ. V gave up 0 bases and J gave up 3 bases, with 7 bases separating them. The CDR3 DNA is TGCGCCAGCAGCTTGGATGCAGTCAATCAGCCCCAGCATTTT. It codes for CASSLDAVNQPQHF. Full variable domain (remainder filled in from reference TRBV5-1 and TRBJ1-5): KAGVTQTPRYLIKTRGQQVTLSCSPISGHRSVSWYQQTPGQGLQFLFEYFSETQRNKGNFPGRFSGRQFSNSRSEMNVSTLELGDSALYLCASSLDAVNQPQHFGDGTRLSIL.

This clonotype was recorded at least ten times. The chain links TRBV11-2 to TRBJ1-1; D may be TRBD1 (6 bases). There are 16 residues in the CDR3. The V gene's germline CDR1 is SGHAT and CDR2 FQNNGV. Deletions cut 5 bases from V and 2 bases from J, with 18 bases between. This chain's CDR3 is CASSKGDTPLNTEAFF. For the CDR3, the DNA is TGTGCCAGCAGCAAAGGGGACACACCACTTAACACTGAAGCTTTCTTT. The full variable domain, with the rest looked up from reference TRBV11-2 and TRBJ1-1, is EAGVAQSPRYKIIEKRQSVAFWCNPISGHATLYWYQQILGQGPKLLIQFQNNGVVDDSQLPKDRFSAERLKGVDSTLKIQPAKLEDSAVYLCASSKGDTPLNTEAFFGQGTRLTVV.